These 21 T cell receptor beta chains share one sample of origin, sequenced in a study of T cell responses to AZD1222 COVID-19 vaccine. The method was immunoSEQ multiplex PCR; TCRdb's version includes in-frame clones alone and lacks a portion of them. The table has about 99,000 clones, 91% seen once; the top ten hold approximately 9%. The sequences come from peripheral blood, collected 28 days after the second AZD1222 dose. These receptor sequences come from an adult who received the AZD1222 COVID-19 vaccine.

The J gene is TRBJ1-6, the V gene TRBV19; D gene ambiguous. CDR3 length equals 16 residues. Germline CDR1 is LNHDA and CDR2 is SQIVND (reference sequence). V lost 5 bases, J lost 0 bases, and 11 bases lay in between. The chain's CDR3 is CASSVGASSYNSPLHF. CDR3 nucleotides: TGTGCCAGTAGTGTTGGTGCGAGCTCCTATAATTCACCCCTCCACTTT.

V is TRBV7-8 and J is TRBJ2-1; TRBD2 aligns across 8 bases. The CDR3 is 15 residues long. V shed 6 bases, J shed 6 bases, and the junction held 10 bases outside the gene matches. Germline CDR1 reads SGHVS; CDR2 reads FQNEAQ. The CDR3 region has the DNA TGTGCCAGCAGTTATGTTGGCGGGACTAGCAATGAGCAGTTCTTC. Protein sequence: CASSYVGGTSNEQFF.

This clone was observed a single time. The CDR3: CASSFRRTGELFF. The CDR3 DNA follows: TGTGCCAGCAGTTTCCGACGGACCGGGGAGCTGTTTTTT. This sequence joins TRBV2 and TRBJ2-2; D call uncertain. The CDR3 length is 13 residues. CDR1 is SNHLY, CDR2 FYNNEI, per germline. Trimming pared 5 bases from V and 5 bases from J, leaving 9 bases between.

This rearrangement joins TRBV19 to TRBJ1-5; D is possibly TRBD1 (5 bases). There are 15 residues in the CDR3. Germline V lookup: CDR1 LNHDA, CDR2 SQIVND (reference sequence). V lost 5 bases and J lost 1, with 12 bases in between. The CDR3 sequence is CASSPMGPSNQPQHF. The CDR3, as DNA: TGTGCCAGTAGTCCCATGGGACCGAGCAATCAGCCCCAGCATTTT.

The rearrangement joins TRBV6-4 to TRBJ1-6; 7 nucleotides align to TRBD1. V dropped 3 bases and J dropped 7; count of bases not matched to a gene: 3. The CDR3 contains 14 residues. Germline V gives CDR1 MRHNA, CDR2 SNTAGT. The CDR3 is CASSEAGGNSPLHF. CDR3 coding DNA: TGTGCCAGCAGTGAGGCAGGGGGAAATTCACCCCTCCACTTT.

The rearrangement links TRBV5-1 to TRBJ1-6; no definite D call. Germline values: CDR1 SGHRS, CDR2 YFSETQ. The CDR3 has 14 residues. V lost 2 bases to trimming and J lost 2 bases, with 5 bases between them. CDR3 DNA: TGCGCCAGCAGCTTTAAAGCCTATAATTCACCCCTCCACTTT. As protein: CASSFKAYNSPLHF. The entire variable domain, with the rest obtained from reference TRBV5-1 and TRBJ1-6, is as follows: KAGVTQTPRYLIKTRGQQVTLSCSPISGHRSVSWYQQTPGQGLQFLFEYFSETQRNKGNFPGRFSGRQFSNSRSEMNVSTLELGDSALYLCASSFKAYNSPLHFGNGTRLTVT.

In its sample, this clone was seen once. The rearrangement links TRBV28 to TRBJ2-7; tentatively, D is TRBD1 or TRBD2 (5 bases each). The CDR3 sequence is 14 residues long. Germline assignment: CDR1 MDHEN and CDR2 SYDVKM. V dropped 6 bases and J dropped 4 bases, with 16 bases sitting between them. The CDR3 bases are TGTGCCAGCAGAATCGGGACCCCCCGTTACGAGCAGTACTTC. Amino acids: CASRIGTPRYEQYF.

This clone was seen only once. This rearrangement joins TRBV18 to TRBJ2-7, with D possibly being TRBD2 (6 bases). V lost 0 bases and J 2 bases, leaving 20 bases between the germline ends. CDR3 size: 18 residues. Germline V gives CDR1 KGHSH, CDR2 LQKENI. The CDR3 coding sequence is TGTGCCAGCTCACCACCAATGGGGGACTTCGTGATTACCTACGAGCAGTACTTC. It encodes CASSPPMGDFVITYEQYF.

The genes are TRBV5-1 and TRBJ2-7; TRBD1 is a possible D gene (6 bases). The V gene lost 7 bases and the J gene lost 4 bases, with 12 bases spanning the gap. This CDR3 region has 12 residues. Germline assignment: CDR1 SGHRS and CDR2 YFSETQ. The CDR3 loop reads CASSSQGYEQYF. CDR3 bases: TGCGCCAGCTCCTCCCAGGGGTACGAGCAGTACTTC.

The rearrangement uses TRBV30 and TRBJ1-6; D is possibly TRBD1 (5 bases). The V gene's germline CDR1 is GTSNPN and CDR2 SVGIG (reference sequence). Trimming shortened V by 4 bases and J by 7 bases, and 14 bases separated the two germline ends. The CDR3 has 14 residues. CDR3 in DNA: TGTGCCTGGAAAGACCGGGGCAGAAATTCACCCCTCCACTTT. Protein sequence: CAWKDRGRNSPLHF.

The table lists this clone with a count of one. J is TRBJ1-3 and V is TRBV5-6; unclear D gene. V lost 3 bases and J 7 bases, leaving 14 bases between the germline ends. CDR3 size: 14 residues. The germline gives CDR1 SGHDT, CDR2 YYEEEE. CDR3 sequence (DNA): TGTGCCAGCAGCTCCTGGTCGGCGGCCAACACCATATATTTT. This translates into CASSSWSAANTIYF.

This chain joins TRBV19 and TRBJ1-2, with D hard to call. Per germline, CDR1 LNHDA and CDR2 SQIVND (reference sequence). The CDR3 spans 14 residues. Trimming pared 11 bases from V and 2 bases from J, leaving 18 bases between. The CDR3 here is CASEVSGTNYGYTF. In nucleotides, the CDR3 is TGTGCCTCCGAAGTTAGCGGAACCAACTATGGCTACACCTTC.

The chain combines TRBV3-1 (or the pseudogene TRBV3-2) with TRBJ2-1, with D possibly matching TRBD2 (5 bases). This CDR3 spans 18 amino acids. V was trimmed by 1 base and J by 1 base, leaving 17 bases between them. Germline V gene data show CDR1 as LGHDT and CDR2 as YNNKEL (reference sequence). CDR3 sequence reads: CASSQGLGGLGSYNEQFF. Here the CDR3 DNA reads TGTGCCAGCAGCCAAGGATTAGGCGGGTTGGGTTCCTACAATGAGCAGTTCTTC.

The chain is built from TRBV7-9 and TRBJ1-4; D remains unclear. Germline V gene lookup returns CDR1 SEHNR and CDR2 FQNEAQ (reference sequence). V was shortened by 2 bases and J by 8 bases, with 9 bases between the two germline ends. There are 13 residues in the CDR3. The chain's CDR3 is CASSLRGSEKLFF. Written as DNA, the CDR3 is TGTGCCAGCAGCTTAAGAGGAAGCGAAAAACTGTTTTTT.

The chain employs TRBV29-1 and TRBJ2-2, with a possible D match to TRBD2 (6 bases). The ends were cut back, 3 bases at V and 6 bases at J, with 11 bases in the middle. Germline CDR1 and CDR2: SQVTM and ANQGSEA. The CDR3 runs 13 residues. The CDR3 reads CSVDGPGAGELFF. In DNA form, the CDR3 reads TGCAGCGTTGATGGTCCGGGAGCCGGGGAGCTGTTTTTT.

The chain couples TRBV5-4 to TRBJ1-2, with D perhaps matching TRBD1 (5 bases). This CDR3 is 13 amino acids long. The V end lost 5 bases, the J end lost 6 bases, and 14 bases lay between the germline ends. Germline-derived CDR1 and CDR2 are SGHNT and YYREEE (reference sequence). Written as DNA, the CDR3 is TGTGCCAGCAGTCCGCAGGGAATCCATGGCTACACCTTC. This translates into CASSPQGIHGYTF.

V is TRBV18 and J is TRBJ2-3; D is unclear. Germline CDR1 reads KGHSH; CDR2 reads LQKENI. CDR3 length: 12 residues. Trimming took off 3 bases at V and 2 bases at J, with 3 bases between the two ends. The CDR3 coding sequence is TGTGCCAGCTCACCGAACACAGATACGCAGTATTTT. It is translated as CASSPNTDTQYF.

V and J are TRBV7-8 and TRBJ1-2; tentatively, D is TRBD1 (6 bases). Trimming removed 1 base at V and 5 bases at J, with 17 bases between. Germline V gene data show CDR1 as SGHVS and CDR2 as FQNEAQ. This CDR3 region has 16 residues. The CDR3 loop is CASSLVSAGALYGYTF. In DNA form, the CDR3 reads TGTGCCAGCAGCTTAGTTTCGGCAGGGGCTCTATATGGCTACACCTTC.

V and J are TRBV24-1 and TRBJ1-1, with D possibly being TRBD1 (6 bases). Per the germline V gene, CDR1 is KGHDR and CDR2 is SFDVKD. The ends were cut back, 5 bases at V and 3 bases at J, with 9 bases in the middle. The CDR3 totals 13 residues. The CDR3 DNA reads TGTGCCACCAGTGGACAGGTTGACACTGAAGCTTTCTTT. It translates to CATSGQVDTEAFF.

The chain links TRBV18 to TRBJ1-5; 9 bases line up with TRBD1. The germline gives CDR1 KGHSH, CDR2 LQKENI. After removal of 4 bases from V and 2 bases from J, the junction contained 6 bases not matched to a gene. This CDR3 is built from 16 residues. CDR3 sequence: CASSRSQGAGNQPQHF. The CDR3 DNA reads as TGTGCCAGCTCACGATCACAGGGGGCAGGCAATCAGCCCCAGCATTTT.

The rearrangement uses TRBV29-1 and TRBJ1-4, with D tentatively TRBD1 (6 bases). The CDR3 length is 14 residues. With 4 bases removed from V and 1 base from J, the gap between germline ends came to 10 bases. Germline V gene data show CDR1 as SQVTM and CDR2 as ANQGSEA. The CDR3 is CSVATGKTNEKLFF. CDR3 bases: TGCAGCGTTGCCACAGGGAAAACTAATGAAAAACTGTTTTTT.